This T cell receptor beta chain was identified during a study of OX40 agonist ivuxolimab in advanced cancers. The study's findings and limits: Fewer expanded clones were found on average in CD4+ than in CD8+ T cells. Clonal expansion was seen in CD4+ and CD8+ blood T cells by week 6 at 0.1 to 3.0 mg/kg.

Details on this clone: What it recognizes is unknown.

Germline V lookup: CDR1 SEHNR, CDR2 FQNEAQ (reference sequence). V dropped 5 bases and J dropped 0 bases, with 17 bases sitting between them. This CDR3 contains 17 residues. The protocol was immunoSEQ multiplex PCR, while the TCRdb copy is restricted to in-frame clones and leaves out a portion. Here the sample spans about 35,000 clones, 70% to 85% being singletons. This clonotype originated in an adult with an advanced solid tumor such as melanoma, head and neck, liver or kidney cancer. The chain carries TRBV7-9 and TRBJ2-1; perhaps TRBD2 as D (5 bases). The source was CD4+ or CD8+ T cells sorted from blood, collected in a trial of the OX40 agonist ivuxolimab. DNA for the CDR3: TGTGCCAGCAGCGCTACTAGGGTGGGGAGCTCCTACAATGAGCAGTTCTTC. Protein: CASSATRVGSSYNEQFF.